This T cell receptor (beta chain) was retrieved from a study of T-cell reconstitution after alpha-beta-depleted transplantation in children. TCRbeta library preparation incorporated unique molecular identifiers. One entry per CDR3 protein results from TCRdb running MiXCR on the PCR reads. Of hundreds of thousands of distinct CDR3 sequences listed, roughly 13% are singletons. V lost 2 bases, J lost 7 bases, and 24 bases lay in between. Germline V CDR1 and CDR2: SEHNR, FQNEAQ (reference sequence). CDR3 size: 17 residues. Findings of the study overall: In patients about two months after transplant, alpha-beta T cells reportedly arose from several hundred expanded graft clones. After one year, T-cell counts and TCRbeta diversity mostly came from new T cells. Surviving recipient T cells and thymic progenitors produced the high day-60 TCRbeta diversity seen in some patients.

This clonotype was counted only a few times. Its antigen is unknown. V is TRBV7-9 and J is TRBJ2-7, with D possibly matching TRBD2 (5 bases). This receptor was taken from a male patient younger than 18 who had a stem cell transplant for acute myeloid leukemia, so the T cells may come from the graft donor. Sequenced material: PBMCs, mostly from graft donor cells, taken 360 days after TCRalphabeta/CD19-depleted stem cell transplant. DNA of the CDR3: TGTGCCAGCAGCTTATCTTCGAGCTGGAGAGGGCCAGAGGAGCAGTACTTC. This codes for CASSLSSSWRGPEEQYF.